This note documents a single TCR beta chain sequence. The data were obtained in a study of blood T cell repertoires in COVID-19. On the study more broadly: Italy, Spain and the United States were the sources of the convalescent and acute COVID-19 samples. T cells, B-cell-depleted T cells, or PBMCs provided the cDNA or gDNA that served as material.

How the authors handled the data: Reference gene primer amplification in the assay estimated nucleated cell counts. Clones were read by immunoSEQ multiplex PCR, and TCRdb kept only the in-frame ones, dropping some. V and J calls plus clone size are reproduced from that table; the DNA served to infer D and trimming. Of about 250,000 clones in the sample, roughly 81% were seen once. The CDR3 totals 16 residues. V shed 2 bases and J shed 4 bases, with 17 bases lying between them. Looked up from germline, CDR1 is MNHNS and CDR2 is SASEGT. Sequenced material: peripheral blood. The TCR originated in a man aged 50 to 60 with acute or convalescent COVID-19. The V and J genes are TRBV6-1 and TRBJ2-5; a weak D match, TRBD1 (7 bases). CDR3 bases: TGTGCCAGCAGTGAATATCAGGGGGGCTTCTTAGAGACCCAGTACTTC. It codes for CASSEYQGGFLETQYF.